This TCR beta chain comes out of a study of T cells in Graves' hyperthyroidism and ophthalmopathy. Germline lookup yields CDR1 SGHRS and CDR2 YFSETQ. This CDR3 has 16 residues. The V gene end was trimmed by 0 bases and the J gene end by 4 bases; junction bases not matched to a gene: 8. This clonotype was detected ten times or more. Regions amplified from RNA transcripts were the TCR beta CDR3 regions. First-round RT-PCR of the TCR CDR3 relied on the HTBI primer set. TCRdb itself ran the multiplex PCR reads through MiXCR, one entry per CDR3 protein. This table has some 580,000 distinct CDR3 sequences, 16% appearing once.

The sequenced material came from blood. The genes are TRBV5-1 and TRBJ2-5; 8 nucleotides agree with TRBD2. This receptor was obtained from a woman between 35 and 50 years old with Graves' ophthalmopathy. The DNA of the CDR3 is TGCGCCAGCAGCTTGGATTTAAGCGGGAGCCTAGAGACCCAGTACTTC. Protein product: CASSLDLSGSLETQYF.